The clone carrying this T cell receptor beta chain appeared a single time. The sample holds other DNA sequences that translate to the same CDR3. Germline V gene lookup returns CDR1 LGHNA and CDR2 YSLEER. Deletions cut 1 base from V and 3 bases from J, with 4 bases between. The CDR3 totals 13 residues. Produced via immunoSEQ multiplex PCR; TCRdb's table is partial and in-frame only. This table holds 350,000 to 450,000 clones, around nine tenths found once. This record comes from a study of control samples from healthy donors and cancer patients. The chain has TRBV4-3 and TRBJ2-1; D not resolved. The material sequenced was PBMCs. The clonotype was recovered from a man aged 40-50 years with head and neck cancer. CDR3 amino acids: CASSQGSYNEQFF. DNA of the CDR3: TGCGCCAGCAGCCAAGGTAGCTACAATGAGCAGTTCTTC.